The 30 T cell receptor beta chains below all came from one sample that was sequenced in a study of blood T cell repertoires in COVID-19. The method was immunoSEQ multiplex PCR; TCRdb's version includes in-frame clones alone and lacks a portion of them. This sample has tens of thousands of clones, with 70% to 80% found just once. Sequences were obtained from peripheral blood. The receptors derive from a human donor in a cohort sampled during active COVID-19.

In its sample, this clone was seen once. The chain combines TRBV3-1 (or the pseudogene TRBV3-2) with TRBJ2-5, with D unresolved. Germline CDR1 LGHDT, CDR2 YNNKEL (reference sequence). The V end was cut by 6 bases, the J end by 5 bases, with 7 bases between. The CDR3 totals 11 residues. The CDR3 nucleotides are TGTGCCAGCAGGAACTTGGAGACCCAGTACTTC. This sequence encodes CASRNLETQYF.

V usage is TRBV6-5 and J usage is TRBJ2-7, with D maybe TRBD1 (7 bases). The CDR3 loop spans 13 amino acids. V was pared by 6 bases and J by 10 bases, with 19 bases between. Germline V gene data show CDR1 as MNHEY and CDR2 as SVGAGI. CDR3 DNA sequence: TGTGCCAGCAGCAGGGGGGACTCCGCAAGACAGTACTTC. Translation gives CASSRGDSARQYF.

V usage is TRBV6-5 and J usage is TRBJ1-1, with D uncertain. V lost 6 bases to trimming and J lost 3 bases, with 11 bases between them. Germline CDR1 is MNHEY and CDR2 is SVGAGI. There are 13 residues in the CDR3. The CDR3 is CASRRRRDTEAFF. As DNA, the CDR3 is TGTGCCAGCAGGAGACGGAGGGACACTGAAGCTTTCTTT.

There are a few counts of this clone. This chain uses TRBV24-1 with TRBJ2-3; D remains ambiguous. The ends were cut back, 7 bases at V and 0 bases at J, with 13 bases in the middle. This CDR3 is 15 amino acids long. The germline V gene encodes CDR1 KGHDR and CDR2 SFDVKD. The CDR3 region has the DNA TGTGCCACCAGATTAAGCCCGGAGAGCACAGATACGCAGTATTTT. Its protein product is CATRLSPESTDTQYF.

This chain uses TRBV6-6 with TRBJ2-1, with 7 bases identical to TRBD1. This CDR3 is built from 16 residues. Per the germline V gene, CDR1 is MNHNY and CDR2 is SVGAGI (reference sequence). V lost 2 bases to trimming and J lost 4 bases; unmatched junction nucleotides: 8. In nucleotides, the CDR3 is TGTGCCAGCAGTTACGTCAAGGGGGCACGATACAATGAGCAGTTCTTC. It codes for CASSYVKGARYNEQFF.

V usage is TRBV7-9 and J usage is TRBJ2-3; perhaps TRBD1 as D (6 bases). Between the trimmed V and J ends, which lost 1 base and 0 bases, there was a span of 14 bases. Germline loops: CDR1 SEHNR, CDR2 FQNEAQ (reference sequence). The CDR3 is 17 amino acids. CDR3 DNA sequence: TGTGCCAGCAGCTTAGGACAGGCCCCCCCTAGCACAGATACGCAGTATTTT. Its translation is CASSLGQAPPSTDTQYF.

V and J are TRBV4-1 and TRBJ2-2, with TRBD2 as a possible D gene (5 bases). The CDR3 is 16 amino acids. Germline loops: CDR1 MGHRA, CDR2 YSYEKL. V lost 3 bases to trimming and J lost 7 bases, with 18 bases between them. The CDR3 DNA sequence: TGCGCCAGCAGCCAGATACTCCTCCTCGGGGACGGGGAGCTGTTTTTT. This sequence encodes CASSQILLLGDGELFF.

The chain combines TRBV3-1 (or the pseudogene TRBV3-2) with TRBJ2-1; D not certain. CDR1 is LGHDT and CDR2 is YNNKEL in the germline V gene (reference sequence). The V gene lost 1 base and the J gene lost 9 bases, with 10 bases spanning the gap. The CDR3 runs 13 residues. CDR3 in DNA: TGTGCCAGCAGCCAAGTACCCCACGGTGAGCAGTTCTTC. Protein: CASSQVPHGEQFF.

V and J are TRBV4-3 and TRBJ2-7; TRBD2 is a possible D gene (6 bases). Trimming removed 3 bases from V and 3 bases from J, with 12 bases in between. The CDR3 is made up of 14 amino acids. CDR1 is LGHNA and CDR2 is YSLEER in the germline V gene. The DNA of the CDR3 is TGCGCCAGCAGCCAGGAGACTAGTGGCTACGAGCAGTACTTC. Its translation: CASSQETSGYEQYF.

The chain links TRBV7-2 to TRBJ2-3; D not resolved. CDR1 is SGHTA and CDR2 is FQGNSA in the germline V gene. V lost 4 bases to trimming and J lost 1 base, with 9 bases between them. This CDR3 has 14 amino acids. CDR3 loop: CASSSDIGTDTQYF. DNA of the CDR3: TGTGCCAGCAGCTCAGACATTGGCACAGATACGCAGTATTTT. The full variable domain, completed using reference TRBV7-2 and TRBJ2-3, is GAGVSQSPSNKVTEKGKDVELRCDPISGHTALYWYRQSLGQGLEFLIYFQGNSAPDKSGLPSDRFSAERTGGSVSTLTIQRTQQEDSAVYLCASSSDIGTDTQYFGPGTRLTVL.

The V gene is TRBV7-2, the J gene TRBJ1-1; no definite D call. This CDR3 has 17 residues. V was shortened by 1 base and J by 3 bases, with 18 bases between the two germline ends. Looked up from germline, CDR1 is SGHTA and CDR2 is FQGNSA. The CDR3 sequence: CASSLVLVSNGYTEAFF. The CDR3 bases are TGTGCCAGCAGCTTAGTTTTGGTTTCCAACGGGTACACTGAAGCTTTCTTT.

This clone came up a few times. The chain combines TRBV3-1 (or the pseudogene TRBV3-2) with TRBJ1-2, with a weak D call TRBD1 (6 bases). CDR3 length equals 15 residues. Per germline, CDR1 LGHDT and CDR2 YNNKEL (reference sequence). Trimming shortened V by 2 bases and J by 6 bases, and 16 bases separated the two germline ends. Here the CDR3 DNA reads TGTGCCAGCAGCCAACAGGGGCGCAGTATCAATGGCTACACCTTC. Residues: CASSQQGRSINGYTF.

The chain couples TRBV13 to TRBJ1-4; perhaps TRBD1 as D (5 bases). V dropped 5 bases and J dropped 1 base, with 14 bases sitting between them. Germline assignment: CDR1 PRHDT and CDR2 FYEKMQ (reference sequence). The CDR3 totals 16 residues. CDR3 region: CASSLQGVGTNEKLFF. CDR3 in DNA: TGTGCCAGCAGCCTGCAGGGTGTGGGAACTAATGAAAAACTGTTTTTT.

This clone occurred once. The rearrangement uses TRBV5-1 and TRBJ1-2, with TRBD1 matching over 9 bases. The germline gives CDR1 SGHRS, CDR2 YFSETQ. This CDR3 has 15 amino acids. V dropped 4 bases and J dropped 4; count of bases not matched to a gene: 8. As DNA, the CDR3 is TGCGCCAGCAGCCAACGGACAGGGGTGATCTATGGCTACACCTTC. Its translation: CASSQRTGVIYGYTF.

The V gene is TRBV5-8, the J gene TRBJ2-1, with D perhaps TRBD2 (6 bases). The V end was cut by 4 bases, the J end by 5 bases, with 19 bases between. The CDR3 is 16 amino acids. Germline loops: CDR1 SGHTS, CDR2 YDEGEE. CDR3 coding DNA: TGTGCCAGCAGCAGCAAACACCTACGGGGGAACAATGAGCAGTTCTTC. It is translated as CASSSKHLRGNNEQFF. The full variable domain, its missing parts supplied by reference TRBV5-8 and TRBJ2-1, is EAGVTQSPTHLIKTRGQQATLRCSPISGHTSVYWYQQALGLGLQFLLWYDEGEERNRGNFPPRFSGRQFPNYSSELNVNALELEDSALYLCASSSKHLRGNNEQFFGPGTRLTVL.

J is TRBJ1-1 and V is TRBV6-5, with D perhaps TRBD1 (5 bases). With 2 bases removed from V and 1 base from J, the gap between germline ends came to 5 bases. Germline loops: CDR1 MNHEY, CDR2 SVGAGI. The CDR3 extends over 13 amino acids. This CDR3 is CASSYGQNTEAFF. CDR3 nucleotides: TGTGCCAGCAGTTACGGACAGAACACTGAAGCTTTCTTT.

CDR3 protein: CASSHAGRGATGELFF. The DNA of the CDR3 is TGTGCCAGCAGCCACGCCGGAAGGGGCGCCACCGGGGAGCTGTTTTTT. The rearrangement joins TRBV7-2 to TRBJ2-2; possibly TRBD1 for D (5 bases). The germline V and J ends were trimmed by 5 bases and 4 bases, with 17 bases remaining between them. The germline gives CDR1 SGHTA, CDR2 FQGNSA. The CDR3 length is 16 residues.

V and J are TRBV21-1 and TRBJ1-2; the tabulated D call, TRBD1, remains unverified against the DNA. TRBV21-1 is annotated as a pseudogene. The CDR3 runs 20 residues. CDR3 nucleotide sequence: TGTGCCAGCAGCAAAGGGCTCTCGGGACAGGGGTTTAGAGTGGATTTTGGCTACACCTTC. Protein sequence: CASSKGLSGQGFRVDFGYTF.

In its sample, this clone was seen once. The chain carries TRBV2 and TRBJ2-5; TRBD2 aligns across 8 bases. This CDR3 region has 15 residues. Per germline, CDR1 SNHLY and CDR2 FYNNEI. Trimming cost V 7 bases and J 4 bases; bases outside gene matches: 11. The CDR3 nucleotides are TGTGCCAGCAAGAATAGCGGGAACGTGGGAGAGACCCAGTACTTC. Protein sequence: CASKNSGNVGETQYF.

With respect to this clone: Distinct nucleotide sequences in the sample also encode this CDR3. This chain connects TRBV29-1 to TRBJ2-7, with TRBD1 identical over 10 bases. The CDR3 loop spans 12 amino acids. Germline V CDR1 and CDR2: SQVTM, ANQGSEA. With 7 bases clipped from V and 2 bases from J, the junction kept 2 bases outside the gene matches. Here the CDR3 reads CSAGQGAYEQYF. The CDR3 DNA sequence: TGCAGCGCCGGACAGGGGGCCTACGAGCAGTACTTC.

The chain carries TRBV7-2 and TRBJ2-5; the match to TRBD2 covers 8 bases. The ends lost 1 base at V and 1 base at J; junction bases unmatched: 5. In germline, CDR1 is SGHTA, CDR2 FQGNSA. CDR3 length equals 16 residues. CDR3 sequence reads: CASSLGAGDFQETQYF. The CDR3 nucleotides are TGTGCCAGCAGCTTAGGAGCGGGGGACTTCCAAGAGACCCAGTACTTC.

In this sample, this clone turned up a few times. The chain carries TRBV5-6 and TRBJ1-1; D gene ambiguous. With 2 bases removed from V and 6 bases from J, the gap between germline ends came to 8 bases. Germline values: CDR1 SGHDT, CDR2 YYEEEE. The CDR3 consists of 12 residues. The chain's CDR3 is CASSLTRSEAFF. The CDR3 region has the DNA TGTGCCAGCAGCTTAACCCGGTCTGAAGCTTTCTTT. Drawing the rest from reference TRBV5-6 and TRBJ1-1, the complete variable domain is DAGVTQSPTHLIKTRGQQVTLRCSPKSGHDTVSWYQQALGQGPQFIFQYYEEEERQRGNFPDRFSGHQFPNYSSELNVNALLLGDSALYLCASSLTRSEAFFGQGTRLTVV.

V usage is TRBV9 and J usage is TRBJ2-5; 9 bases fit TRBD2. Germline lookup yields CDR1 SGDLS and CDR2 YYNGEE. This CDR3 region has 14 residues. V was pared by 3 bases and J by 5 bases, with 5 bases of the junction left unmatched. The DNA for the CDR3 is TGTGCCAGCAGCGCTGGACTAGCGTTTGAGACCCAGTACTTC. Amino acids: CASSAGLAFETQYF. The full variable domain, rest sourced from reference TRBV9 and TRBJ2-5, is DSGVTQTPKHLITATGQRVTLRCSPRSGDLSVYWYQQSLDQGLQFLIQYYNGEERAKGNILERFSAQQFPDLHSELNLSSLELGDSALYFCASSAGLAFETQYFGPGTRLLVL.

The rearrangement uses TRBV4-1 and TRBJ2-1; 11 bases fit TRBD1. V dropped 3 bases and J dropped 7; count of bases not matched to a gene: 11. Germline assignment: CDR1 MGHRA and CDR2 YSYEKL. This CDR3 has 17 residues. The CDR3 DNA is TGCGCCAGCAGCCAGACCCGGGGACAGGGGGTTTTGAATGAGCAGTTCTTC. Translating it yields CASSQTRGQGVLNEQFF.

This chain connects TRBV6-2 or TRBV6-3 to TRBJ1-1, with TRBD1 identical over 7 bases. This CDR3 is built from 13 residues. In germline, CDR1 is MNHEY, CDR2 SVGEGT. The V segment lost 2 bases and the J segment 3 bases; nucleotides outside the gene matches: 0. The CDR3 reads CASSYDRDTEAFF. In nucleotides, the CDR3 is TGTGCCAGCAGTTACGACAGGGACACTGAAGCTTTCTTT.

The V gene is TRBV18, the J gene TRBJ2-7; D gene uncertain. Trimming pared 0 bases from V and 0 bases from J, leaving 3 bases between. CDR1 is KGHSH, CDR2 LQKENI, per germline. This CDR3 has 13 residues. The CDR3 protein is CASSPPSSYEQYV. The CDR3, as DNA: TGTGCCAGCTCACCACCGAGCTCCTACGAGCAGTACGTC.

This chain links TRBV6-2 or TRBV6-3 with TRBJ2-1, with 9 bases that match TRBD1. The trim removed 5 bases at V and 7 bases at J, leaving 6 bases unmatched. This CDR3 has 14 amino acids. CDR1 and CDR2 (germline): MNHEY, SVGEGT. The DNA of the CDR3 is TGTGCCAGCAGTAACCCCGGACAGGGGAATGAGCAGTTCTTC. Its protein product is CASSNPGQGNEQFF.

Regarding this clone: One end of the junction does not line up with germline, which may come from a read error. This chain joins TRBV12-3 or TRBV12-4 and TRBJ1-2, with D hard to call. CDR3 size: 13 residues. Here the CDR3 reads CASSPTGIRGDTF. CDR3 coding DNA: TGTGCCAGCAGTCCCACCGGGATACGTGGCGACACCTTC.

The V gene is TRBV2, the J gene TRBJ1-1; tentatively, D is TRBD1 (5 bases). In germline, CDR1 is SNHLY, CDR2 FYNNEI. Trimming took 5 bases from V and 4 from J, leaving 14 bases between them. There are 14 residues in the CDR3. The CDR3 sequence is CASSPRGLSTEAFF. The CDR3 DNA follows: TGTGCCAGCAGTCCAAGGGGACTGAGCACTGAAGCTTTCTTT.

The gene calls are TRBV3-1 (or the pseudogene TRBV3-2) and TRBJ1-6; D is undetermined. V lost 6 bases and J lost 4, with 16 bases in between. From germline, CDR1 is LGHDT and CDR2 YNNKEL (reference sequence). This CDR3 has 16 residues. CDR3 amino acids: CASRRVGVSYNSPLHF. DNA of the CDR3: TGTGCCAGCAGACGGGTCGGGGTTAGTTATAATTCACCCCTCCACTTT.